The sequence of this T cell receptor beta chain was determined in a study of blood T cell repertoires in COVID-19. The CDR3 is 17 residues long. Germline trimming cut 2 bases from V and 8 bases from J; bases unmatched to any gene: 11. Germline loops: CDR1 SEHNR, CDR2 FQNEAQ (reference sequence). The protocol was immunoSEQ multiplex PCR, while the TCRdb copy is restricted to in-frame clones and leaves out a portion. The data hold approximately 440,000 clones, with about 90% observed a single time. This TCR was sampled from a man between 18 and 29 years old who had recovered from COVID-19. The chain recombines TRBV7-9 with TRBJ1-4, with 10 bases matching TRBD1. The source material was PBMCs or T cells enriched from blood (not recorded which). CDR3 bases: TGTGCCAGCAGCTTAAGAGACCCCGGGACAGGGGAAGAAAAACTGTTTTTT. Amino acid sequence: CASSLRDPGTGEEKLFF.